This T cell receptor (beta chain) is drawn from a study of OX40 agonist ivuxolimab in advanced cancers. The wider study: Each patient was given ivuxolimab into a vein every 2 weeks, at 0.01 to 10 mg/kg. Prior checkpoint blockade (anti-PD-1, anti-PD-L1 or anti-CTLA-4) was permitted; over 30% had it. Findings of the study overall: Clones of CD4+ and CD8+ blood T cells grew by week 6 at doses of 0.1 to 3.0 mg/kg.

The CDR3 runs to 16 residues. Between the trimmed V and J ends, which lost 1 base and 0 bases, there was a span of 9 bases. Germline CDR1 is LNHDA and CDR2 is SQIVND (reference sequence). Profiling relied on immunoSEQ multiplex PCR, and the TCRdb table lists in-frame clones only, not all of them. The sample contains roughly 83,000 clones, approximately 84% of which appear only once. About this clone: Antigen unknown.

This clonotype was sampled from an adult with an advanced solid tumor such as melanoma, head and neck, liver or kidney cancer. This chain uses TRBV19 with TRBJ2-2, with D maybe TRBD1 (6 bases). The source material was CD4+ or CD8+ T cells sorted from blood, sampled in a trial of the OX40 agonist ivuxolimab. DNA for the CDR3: TGTGCCAGTAGTATAGCTGGGGGCTCGAACACCGGGGAGCTGTTTTTT. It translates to CASSIAGGSNTGELFF. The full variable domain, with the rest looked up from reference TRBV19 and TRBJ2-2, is DGGITQSPKYLFRKEGQNVTLSCEQNLNHDAMYWYRQDPGQGLRLIYYSQIVNDFQKGDIAEGYSVSREKKESFPLTVTSAQKNPTAFYLCASSIAGGSNTGELFFGEGSRLTVL.